This section outlines one T cell receptor (beta chain) sequence together with its context. Here immunoSEQ multiplex PCR was the method, and the copy in TCRdb shows in-frame clones only, minus some. Among roughly 280,000 clones listed, around nine tenths were seen once. The sample belongs to a study of blood T cell repertoires in COVID-19. The CDR3 runs to 15 residues. Per germline, CDR1 MNHNY and CDR2 SVGAGI (reference sequence). Trimming removed 0 bases at V and 10 bases at J, with 13 bases between. The receptor's source is a man in his forties with active or convalescent COVID-19. The sample taken for sequencing was peripheral blood. The chain joins TRBV6-6 to TRBJ1-6; TRBD1 might be the D (5 bases). Here the CDR3 DNA reads TGTGCCAGCAGTTACTCCACAGGAGCAGGATCACCCCTCCACTTT. Its translation: CASSYSTGAGSPLHF.